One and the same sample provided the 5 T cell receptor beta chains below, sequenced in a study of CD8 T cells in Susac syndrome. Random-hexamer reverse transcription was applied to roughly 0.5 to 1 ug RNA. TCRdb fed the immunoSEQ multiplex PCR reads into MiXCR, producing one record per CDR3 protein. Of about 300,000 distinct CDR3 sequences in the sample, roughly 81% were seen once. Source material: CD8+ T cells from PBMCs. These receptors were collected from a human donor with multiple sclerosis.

Here the CDR3 DNA reads TGTGCCAGCAGTTTGCGGGGTACGAATTCACCCCTCCACTTT. The encoded protein is CASSLRGTNSPLHF. V is TRBV28 and J is TRBJ1-6; unclear D gene. Germline CDR1 is MDHEN and CDR2 is SYDVKM. The CDR3 has 14 amino acids. With 3 bases removed from V and 7 bases from J, the gap between germline ends came to 10 bases. Based on the CDR3 plus reference TRBV28 and TRBJ1-6, the full variable domain is DVKVTQSSRYLVKRTGEKVFLECVQDMDHENMFWYRQDPGLGLRLIYFSYDVKMKEKGDIPEGYSVSREKKERFSLILESASTNQTSMYLCASSLRGTNSPLHFGNGTRLTVT.

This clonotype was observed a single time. This chain's CDR3 is CASSPGQGGALHYGYTF. For the CDR3, the DNA is TGTGCCAGCAGCCCCGGACAGGGGGGAGCCCTGCACTATGGCTACACCTTC. This sequence joins TRBV13 and TRBJ1-2; 10 bases line up with TRBD1. The CDR3 totals 17 residues. The V segment lost 5 bases and the J segment 3 bases; nucleotides outside the gene matches: 12. The V gene's germline CDR1 is PRHDT and CDR2 FYEKMQ (reference sequence).

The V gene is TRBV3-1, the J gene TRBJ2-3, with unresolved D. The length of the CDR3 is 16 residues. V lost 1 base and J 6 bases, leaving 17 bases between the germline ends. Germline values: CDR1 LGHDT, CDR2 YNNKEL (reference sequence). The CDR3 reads CASSQGNKYFTDTQYF. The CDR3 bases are TGTGCCAGCAGCCAAGGAAACAAATATTTCACGGATACGCAGTATTTT.

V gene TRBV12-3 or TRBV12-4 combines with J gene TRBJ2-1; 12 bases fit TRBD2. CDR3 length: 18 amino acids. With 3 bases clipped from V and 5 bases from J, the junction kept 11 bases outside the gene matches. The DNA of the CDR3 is TGTGCCAGCAGTTTCCAAAGACTAGCGGGAGTCGGCCACAATGAGCAGTTCTTC. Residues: CASSFQRLAGVGHNEQFF.

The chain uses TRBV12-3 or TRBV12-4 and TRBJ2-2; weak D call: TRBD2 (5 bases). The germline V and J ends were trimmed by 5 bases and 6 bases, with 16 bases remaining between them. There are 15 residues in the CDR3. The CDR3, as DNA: TGTGCCAGCAGTCCCATTAGCGAGGGAGCCGGGGAGCTGTTTTTT. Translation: CASSPISEGAGELFF.